What follows is one T cell receptor beta chain and its context. These data belong to a study of blood T cell repertoires in COVID-19. Overall study context: Specimens from acute and convalescent COVID-19 originated in the United States, Italy and Spain. Sample material is recorded as cDNA or gDNA derived from T cells, B-cell-depleted T cells, or PBMCs.

This CDR3 is built from 15 residues. V shed 5 bases and J shed 0 bases, with 8 bases lying between them. Per germline, CDR1 SGHTA and CDR2 FQGTGA. In the study's own analysis: The assay estimated nucleated cells by amplifying reference gene primers. Generated by immunoSEQ multiplex PCR, the TCRdb table keeps only in-frame clones and is missing some. That table furnishes V, J and clone size, whereas the DNA furnished D and trimming. The table includes about 270,000 clones, about 89% detected once. The source of this sequence is a man between 35 and 55 years old who had recovered from COVID-19. The sequencing input was peripheral blood. The chain is built from TRBV7-3 and TRBJ2-6, with a possible D match to TRBD1 (6 bases). The CDR3 DNA sequence: TGTGCCAGCAGCAAAGGGGGCTCTGGGGCCAACGTCCTGACTTTC. Translating gives CASSKGGSGANVLTF.